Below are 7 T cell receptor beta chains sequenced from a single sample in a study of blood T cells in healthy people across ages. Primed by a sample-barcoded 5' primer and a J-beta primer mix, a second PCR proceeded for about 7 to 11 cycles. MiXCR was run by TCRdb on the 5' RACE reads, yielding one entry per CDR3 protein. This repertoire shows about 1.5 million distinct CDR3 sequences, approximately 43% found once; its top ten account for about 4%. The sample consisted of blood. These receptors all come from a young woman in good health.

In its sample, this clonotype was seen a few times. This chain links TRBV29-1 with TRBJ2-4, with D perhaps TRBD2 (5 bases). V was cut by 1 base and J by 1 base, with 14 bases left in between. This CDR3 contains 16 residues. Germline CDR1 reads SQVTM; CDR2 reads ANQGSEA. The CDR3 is CSVEGLAGIAKNIQYF. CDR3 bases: TGCAGCGTTGAAGGCCTAGCTGGGATTGCCAAAAACATTCAGTACTTC. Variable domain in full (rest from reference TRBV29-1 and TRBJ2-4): SAVISQKPSRDICQRGTSLTIQCQVDSQVTMMFWYRQQPGQSLTLIATANQGSEATYESGFVIDKFPISRPNLTFSTLTVSNMSPEDSSIYLCSVEGLAGIAKNIQYFGAGTRLSVL.

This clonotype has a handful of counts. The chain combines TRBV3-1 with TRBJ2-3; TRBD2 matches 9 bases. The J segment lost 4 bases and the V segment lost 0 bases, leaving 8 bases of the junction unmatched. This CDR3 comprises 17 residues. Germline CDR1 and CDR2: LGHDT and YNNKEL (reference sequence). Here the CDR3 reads CASSQDFPGLAADTQYF. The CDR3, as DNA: TGTGCCAGCAGCCAAGATTTCCCGGGACTAGCTGCAGATACGCAGTATTTT.

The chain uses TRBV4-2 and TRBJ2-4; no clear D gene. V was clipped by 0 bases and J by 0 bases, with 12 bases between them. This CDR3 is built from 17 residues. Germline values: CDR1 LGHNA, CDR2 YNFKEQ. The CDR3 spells CASSQDLTGSAKNIQYF. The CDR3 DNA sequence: TGTGCCAGCAGCCAAGATCTGACGGGCTCAGCCAAAAACATTCAGTACTTC.

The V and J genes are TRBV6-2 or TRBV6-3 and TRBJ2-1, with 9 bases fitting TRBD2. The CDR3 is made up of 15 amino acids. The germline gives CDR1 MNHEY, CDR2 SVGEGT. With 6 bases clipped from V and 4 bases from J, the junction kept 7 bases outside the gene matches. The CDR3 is CASRATSGLYNEQFF. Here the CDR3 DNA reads TGTGCCAGCAGAGCTACTAGCGGGCTGTACAATGAGCAGTTCTTC.

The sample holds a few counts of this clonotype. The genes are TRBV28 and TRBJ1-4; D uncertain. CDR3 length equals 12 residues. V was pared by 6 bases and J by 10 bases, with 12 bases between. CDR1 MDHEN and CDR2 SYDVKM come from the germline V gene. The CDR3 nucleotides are TGTGCCAGCAGGCAAGGCACGGGAAAACTGTTTTTT. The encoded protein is CASRQGTGKLFF.

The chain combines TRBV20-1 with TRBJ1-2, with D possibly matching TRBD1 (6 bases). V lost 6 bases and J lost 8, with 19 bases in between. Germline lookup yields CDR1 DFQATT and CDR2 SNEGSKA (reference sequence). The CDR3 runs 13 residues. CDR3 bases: TGCAGTGCCAGCGGACAGATTTCTCTCGGCTACACCTTC. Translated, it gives CSASGQISLGYTF.

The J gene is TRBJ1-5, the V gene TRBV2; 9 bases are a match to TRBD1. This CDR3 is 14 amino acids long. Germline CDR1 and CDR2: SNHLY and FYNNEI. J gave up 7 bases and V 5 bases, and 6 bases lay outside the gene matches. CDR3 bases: TGTGCCAGCAGTCTACAGGGGGCTAAACAGCCCCAGCATTTT. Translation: CASSLQGAKQPQHF.